Described below is a single T cell receptor beta chain sequence and its context. Its antigen is as yet unknown. This sample stems from a study of cytomegalovirus exposure and HLA in healthy donors. Points from the study as a whole: Across donors, sequencing depth was assumed by presence/absence analyses to be roughly uniform. The study labeled about 160 TCR beta chains cytomegalovirus-associated.

It was with 60 Vbeta and 13 Jbeta primers that the PCR ran. The protocol was immunoSEQ multiplex PCR, while the TCRdb copy is restricted to in-frame clones and leaves out a portion. The table shows about 98,000 clones, with 70% to 80% occurring only once. Trimming stripped 5 bases from V and 4 bases from J, with 11 bases between. CDR3 length: 14 amino acids. The germline V gene encodes CDR1 MNHNS and CDR2 SASEGT. The receptor's source is a man aged 60 to 69 in good health and CMV-seropositive. This chain links TRBV6-1 with TRBJ1-4; TRBD1 might be the D (5 bases). Sequenced input: PBMCs. This chain's CDR3 is CASSLTESNEKLFF. The CDR3 nucleotides read TGTGCCAGCAGTTTGACAGAGAGTAATGAAAAACTGTTTTTT.